Below, 22 T cell receptor beta chains from the same sample are listed, as sequenced in a study of Graves' ophthalmopathy and Graves' hyperthyroidism. RNA transcripts were the template, and TCR beta CDR3 regions were amplified from them. The authors performed first-round RT-PCR with HTBI primers and then a second-round multiplex PCR. TCRdb reprocessed the multiplex PCR reads via MiXCR and lists one record per CDR3 protein. The sample shows some 390,000 distinct CDR3 sequences, 15% to 20% of them seen only once. Sequenced input: peripheral blood. Every receptor here comes from a woman between 18 and 29 years old with Graves' ophthalmopathy.

This clonotype was recorded at least ten times. The chain uses TRBV25-1 and TRBJ1-2; TRBD1 aligns across 8 bases. The CDR3 totals 15 residues. Germline trimming cut 5 bases from V and 4 bases from J; bases unmatched to any gene: 9. The germline V gene encodes CDR1 MGHDK and CDR2 SYGVNS. In DNA, the CDR3 is TGTGCCAGCAGTCCAGGGGGCCTATGGGGCTATGGCTACACCTTC. Protein: CASSPGGLWGYGYTF.

This clonotype was counted many times. The chain is built from TRBV24-1 and TRBJ2-7; 7 bases fit TRBD1. The CDR3 consists of 14 residues. V trimming: 4 bases; J trimming: 0 bases; junction bases outside the gene matches: 2. The germline V gene has CDR1 KGHDR and CDR2 SFDVKD. CDR3: CATSESGGSYEQYF. CDR3 DNA: TGTGCCACCAGTGAGTCAGGGGGCTCCTACGAGCAGTACTTC.

This clonotype was seen at least ten times. The rearrangement uses TRBV29-1 and TRBJ1-2; D gene uncertain. Trimming removed 2 bases at V and 1 base at J, with 5 bases between. Germline loops: CDR1 SQVTM, CDR2 ANQGSEA. CDR3 length: 12 amino acids. The CDR3 nucleotides read TGCAGCGTTGAAATCCTTAACTATGGCTACACCTTC. Amino acid sequence: CSVEILNYGYTF.

This clonotype was observed many times. The chain employs TRBV6-2 or TRBV6-3 and TRBJ1-6; D not certain. Germline V gene sequence: CDR1 MNHEY, CDR2 SVGEGT. V lost 0 bases and J 6 bases, leaving 18 bases between the germline ends. This CDR3 contains 18 residues. The DNA for the CDR3 is TGTGCCAGCAGTTACTCGGTCGGATCGAACTTACCTAATTCACCCCTCCACTTT. Translating gives CASSYSVGSNLPNSPLHF.

This clonotype has ten or more counts. The chain is built from TRBV5-1 and TRBJ2-7; D remains unclear. The CDR3 length is 14 residues. CDR1 SGHRS and CDR2 YFSETQ come from the germline V gene. V was trimmed by 4 bases and J by 6 bases, leaving 17 bases between them. For the CDR3, the DNA is TGCGCCAGCAGCCCGGACCCGGTGTACGGCGAGCAGTACTTC. Translating gives CASSPDPVYGEQYF.

In this sample, this clonotype turned up many times. The chain couples TRBV6-5 to TRBJ1-3, with TRBD1 identical over 7 bases. The CDR3 sequence is 16 residues long. CDR1 is MNHEY and CDR2 is SVGAGI in the germline V gene. V lost 2 bases and J lost 0; bases outside the gene matches: 4. CDR3 sequence: CASSYQGDSSGNTIYF. CDR3 nucleotide sequence: TGTGCCAGCAGTTACCAGGGGGATAGCTCTGGAAACACCATATATTTT.

This clonotype was seen ten or more times. The chain employs TRBV6-1 and TRBJ2-7, with D maybe TRBD2 (6 bases). Germline loops: CDR1 MNHNS, CDR2 SASEGT. Trimming shortened V by 6 bases and J by 5 bases, and 14 bases separated the two germline ends. The CDR3 extends over 13 amino acids. The CDR3 bases are TGTGCCAGCAGGGCGGAGGGTCCCCACGAGCAGTACTTC. Amino acid sequence: CASRAEGPHEQYF.

This clonotype was recorded many times. The genes are TRBV7-2 and TRBJ1-5; D not resolved. The CDR3 spans 14 residues. Per germline, CDR1 SGHTA and CDR2 FQGNSA. Trimming left V 4 bases short and J 7 bases short, with 14 bases between. CDR3 DNA sequence: TGTGCCAGCAGCTCCGCGGGGTCTAGACAGCCCCAGCATTTT. Residues: CASSSAGSRQPQHF.

CDR3 DNA sequence: TGTGCCAGCAGCCCAGGTGTTATAGCTTCACCCCTCCACTTT. Protein product: CASSPGVIASPLHF. The V gene is TRBV14, the J gene TRBJ1-6; D unresolved. The germline gives CDR1 SGHDN, CDR2 FVKESK. This CDR3 is 14 amino acids long. V lost 4 bases, J lost 9 bases, and 13 bases lay in between.

This clonotype was counted ten times or more. The V and J genes are TRBV12-3 or TRBV12-4 and TRBJ1-5; D uncertain. This CDR3 spans 13 amino acids. V dropped 7 bases and J dropped 1 base, with 8 bases sitting between them. CDR3 sequence (DNA): TGTGCCAGCACCCAGGACAGCAATCAGCCCCAGCATTTT. Translated, it gives CASTQDSNQPQHF.

This clonotype showed up many times. The chain employs TRBV28 and TRBJ2-7, with a weak D call TRBD2 (6 bases). The CDR3 totals 14 residues. Germline-derived CDR1 and CDR2 are MDHEN and SYDVKM. V was clipped by 4 bases and J by 7 bases, with 17 bases between them. As DNA, the CDR3 is TGTGCCAGCAGTTCCCCCGGGGGTGCGCAGGAGCAGTACTTC. It encodes CASSSPGGAQEQYF. The entire variable domain, with the rest obtained from reference TRBV28 and TRBJ2-7, is as follows: DVKVTQSSRYLVKRTGEKVFLECVQDMDHENMFWYRQDPGLGLRLIYFSYDVKMKEKGDIPEGYSVSREKKERFSLILESASTNQTSMYLCASSSPGGAQEQYFGPGTRLTVT.

This chain connects TRBV7-2 to TRBJ2-7; 7 bases map to TRBD1. V dropped 5 bases and J dropped 0; count of bases not matched to a gene: 7. CDR1 is SGHTA, CDR2 FQGNSA, per germline. The CDR3 has 15 amino acids. CDR3 sequence: CASSVTGTDSYEQYF. CDR3 DNA: TGTGCCAGCAGCGTCACCGGGACAGACTCCTACGAGCAGTACTTC.

The V and J genes are TRBV6-1 and TRBJ1-1; D unresolved. CDR1 MNHNS and CDR2 SASEGT come from the germline V gene. The CDR3 runs 16 residues. The ends were cut back, 5 bases at V and 7 bases at J, with 23 bases in the middle. The CDR3 here is CASSPSSRVDGDEAFF. In DNA, the CDR3 is TGTGCCAGCAGTCCCAGCTCGAGAGTAGACGGAGATGAAGCTTTCTTT.

This clonotype has ten or more counts. This chain joins TRBV27 and TRBJ2-7, with D uncertain. The germline V and J ends were trimmed by 5 bases and 6 bases, with 14 bases remaining between them. The CDR3 consists of 13 residues. Germline CDR1 and CDR2: MNHEY and SMNVEV (reference sequence). The DNA for the CDR3 is TGTGCCAGCAGTCGGGTCCGGTCTGGCGAGCAGTACTTC. Translated, it gives CASSRVRSGEQYF.

V gene TRBV12-3 or TRBV12-4 combines with J gene TRBJ1-6; TRBD1 matches at 7 bases. The CDR3 runs 15 residues. After removal of 3 bases from V and 13 bases from J, the junction contained 12 bases not matched to a gene. CDR3 region: CASSFLGTANPPLHF. For the CDR3, the DNA is TGTGCCAGCAGTTTCTTGGGGACAGCTAATCCCCCCCTCCACTTT.

This clonotype was recorded at least ten times. The gene calls are TRBV7-8 and TRBJ2-2, with TRBD1 identical over 9 bases. CDR3 length equals 17 residues. Germline-derived CDR1 and CDR2 are SGHVS and FQNEAQ. Trimming removed 2 bases from V and 1 base from J; junction bases left unmatched: 5. The chain's CDR3 is CASSLRDREWNTGELFF. The DNA for the CDR3 is TGTGCCAGCAGCTTACGGGACAGGGAATGGAACACCGGGGAGCTGTTTTTT. The variable domain in full, with the rest retrieved from reference TRBV7-8 and TRBJ2-2, is GAGVSQSPRYKVAKRGQDVALRCDPISGHVSLFWYQQALGQGPEFLTYFQNEAQLDKSGLPSDRFFAERPEGSVSTLKIQRTQQEDSAVYLCASSLRDREWNTGELFFGEGSRLTVL.

This clonotype has ten or more counts. The chain carries TRBV5-1 and TRBJ2-7; the D call may be TRBD1 or TRBD2 (5 bases each). Germline loops: CDR1 SGHRS, CDR2 YFSETQ. CDR3 size: 14 residues. V was shortened by 7 bases and J by 7 bases, with 21 bases between the two germline ends. The CDR3 nucleotides read TGCGCCAGCTCCCCTGGGGACCTCATAAAGGAGCAGTACTTC. Protein: CASSPGDLIKEQYF.

In this sample, this clonotype turned up many times. The chain uses TRBV6-2 or TRBV6-3 and TRBJ2-7; D may correspond to TRBD1 or TRBD2 (6 bases each). The CDR3 loop spans 16 amino acids. The V end was cut by 7 bases, the J end by 2 bases, with 21 bases between. The germline gives CDR1 MNHEY, CDR2 SVGEGT. The CDR3 spells CASTPLGRGRTYEQYF. The CDR3 nucleotides are TGTGCCAGCACCCCCCTGGGACGGGGGCGCACCTACGAGCAGTACTTC.

This clonotype was counted many times. The CDR3 sequence: CASSPRGTGGLPYEQYF. The DNA for the CDR3 is TGCGCCAGCAGCCCCAGGGGGACAGGGGGCCTCCCCTACGAGCAGTACTTC. The chain joins TRBV4-3 to TRBJ2-7, with 12 bases that match TRBD1. This CDR3 is 17 amino acids long. Germline values: CDR1 LGHNA, CDR2 YSLEER. V shed 4 bases, J shed 2 bases, and the junction held 9 bases outside the gene matches.

This clonotype was observed many times. The V gene is TRBV19, the J gene TRBJ1-1; D gene ambiguous. Per the germline V gene, CDR1 is LNHDA and CDR2 is SQIVND (reference sequence). This CDR3 contains 14 residues. Deletions cut 6 bases from V and 5 bases from J, with 16 bases between. As DNA, the CDR3 is TGTGCCAGTAGAAAAGCAGGTCGGCGGACTGAAGCTTTCTTT. This translates into CASRKAGRRTEAFF.

This clonotype was picked up many times. This chain links TRBV12-3 or TRBV12-4 with TRBJ1-1, with D possibly TRBD1 on 5 matching bases. The V and J ends lost 6 bases and 7 bases respectively, with 15 bases between them. This CDR3 has 13 amino acids. The CDR3 DNA reads TGTGCCAGCAGAGTCAGGGAGGCTGGTGAAGCTTTCTTT. Translation: CASRVREAGEAFF.

This clonotype has at least ten counts. The rearrangement joins TRBV6-2 or TRBV6-3 to TRBJ2-7; perhaps D is TRBD1 or TRBD2 (5 bases each). CDR3 length equals 15 residues. Trimming cost V 2 bases and J 9 bases, with 20 bases left between them. The germline V gene encodes CDR1 MNHEY and CDR2 SVGEGT. The CDR3, as DNA: TGTGCCAGCAGTTACGGACGGGGCACTCCTCGCGTGCAGTACTTC. It translates to CASSYGRGTPRVQYF.